This T cell receptor beta chain was observed in a study of breast tumors, draining lymph nodes, adjacent tissues. TCRdb re-called the multiplex PCR reads through MiXCR, storing one row per CDR3 protein. The sample has over 35,000 distinct CDR3 sequences, 35% to 40% seen once; the top ten hold approximately 10%. This clonotype was seen many times. Its antigen is as yet unknown. Study-wide results and caveats: Data fit most tumor T cells coming from lymph node, expanding in tumor. Tumors had less TCR diversity than lymph nodes, more than nontumor tissue.

The V end was cut by 3 bases, the J end by 1 base, with 11 bases between. The CDR3 covers 15 residues. Material: breast tumor tissue. The gene calls are TRBV12-3 or TRBV12-4 and TRBJ2-3; D remains unclear. This sequence was found in a female donor with breast cancer. Some clones in this sample may be carry-over from other donors' samples. The CDR3 reads CASSLTGRGTDTQYF. The DNA of the CDR3 is TGTGCCAGCAGTTTGACCGGACGAGGCACAGATACGCAGTATTTT.